This T cell receptor (beta chain) was retrieved from a study of shared clonotypes between healthy human individuals (dated by TCRdb to the early 2020s). As for the study more broadly: The cohort included three men and a couple of women between 18 and 49 years of age. To estimate repertoire size and how much clonotypes are shared between individuals, the study performed deep sequencing of blood TCR repertoires from about five healthy adults. To increase sequencing depth and limit assay-specific biases, different laboratories used diverse techniques to prepare libraries and sequence TCR repertoires. Per donor, three plates each were used for CD4 naive and CD4 memory, two for CD8 naive, and one for CD8 memory. Per donor, leukapheresis produced somewhere between about 0.94 and 10 billion PBMCs.

Using the deep immunoSEQ assay, TCR CDR3 regions were amplified from genomic DNA by multiplex PCR. For each cell subset, the extracted genomic DNA was distributed evenly across all wells of several immunoSEQ 96-well plates, and each plate served as one replicate. For sorted subsets, each replicate PCR was loaded with about 0.2 ug genomic DNA, equivalent to some 31,000 T cell genomes. The purified libraries were quantified using a Qubit 3.0 fluorometer, sized with a Bioanalyzer 2100, and then quantified again using the KAPA Library Quantification kit. Each immunoSEQ 96-well plate was sequenced on its own single-read 150-cycle Illumina NextSeq 550 flow cell. On the authors' methods: The immunoSEQ output contained only junctional sequences without quality scores, so filtering could not match that applied to full-length reads. To assign V/J genes and CDR3, sequences were annotated using PyIR, a Python wrapper for IgBLAST v1.9, with IMGT germline references. Reads were filtered out if the reads had weak V/J assignments (E-value above 1e-6), no CDR3, stop codons, out-of-frame junctions, or ambiguous translated residues. A V3J clonotype was defined by an identical inferred V gene, J gene, and CDR3 amino acid sequence. Percentage overlap between repertoires was calculated by dividing the number of shared unique clonotypes by the size of the smaller repertoire. RTK rarefaction, the Chao1 estimator, and Recon v2.1 estimates of unobserved clonotypes were used to assess repertoire richness. OLGA was used to compute generation probabilities for all TCRbeta clonotypes that the gDNA method yielded from a handful of donors. TCRdb stores this immuneACCESS table with in-frame sequences only. Part of the clones is absent; in the studies checked, under half of the shortfall reflects unresolved V genes, and no reason is known for the rest. D and trimming were read from the DNA, whereas the V and J calls and clone size are those reported in that table. The sample includes about 2.4 million clones, with over 85% observed a single time. Jointly, the top ten make up around 0.4% of the sample.

From the cysteine through the phenylalanine, the CDR3 covers 14 amino acids. The retained sequence is limited to the CDR3, 42 bases, with the frame set at the first base. From a lookup of the germline V gene (reference sequence), CDR1 and CDR2 are MNHEY and SMNVEV. The trim is 6 bases for V and 2 bases for J, with a gap of 11 bases between the germline ends. As to this clone: It has no known antigen specificity. Base qualities were left out, and no much larger clone turns up one base away.

Overall results and qualifications from the work: Pairwise subsampling indicated that sequencing depth was expected to affect the degree of clonotype sharing among donors. Rarefaction of sorted-subset datasets indicated incomplete sequencing despite the large sequencing depth. Only blood was sampled, and tissue TCR repertoires likely differ from those in blood. Clonotypes shared by all four sorted-subset donors showed higher generation probabilities than non-shared clonotypes. Naive subsets generally had larger estimated clonotype richness than memory subsets did. Sharing across four donors was observed for about 5% of naive CD4, over 3% of naive CD8, roughly 2.4% of memory CD4, and around 0.4% of memory CD8 clonotypes. The small number of donors limited the genetic and exposure-history diversity represented.

Donors were healthy HIV-negative adults with no recently reported acute infections or vaccinations. Only Caucasian adults living in Nashville, Tennessee, USA were represented among the donors. Magnetic negative selection was used to enrich CD4+ T cells, after which naive cells were positively selected on CD45RA and the negative fraction became the memory subset. Blood was obtained by leukapheresis, after which PBMCs were separated by Ficoll-Histopaque density gradient centrifugation and cryopreserved in liquid nitrogen vapor phase. Purity and quantity of every magnetically sorted T cell population were checked by analytical flow cytometry. Genomic DNA was isolated from each sorted fraction and quantified by UV absorbance on a Nanodrop 2000c.

The TCR comes from a man younger than 35 in good health. Some clones in this sample may be carry-over from other donors' samples. This chain joins TRBV27 to TRBJ1-3; no D segment can be confidently identified. The sample consisted of naive CD4+ T cells from PBMCs. The cell subset or site label of this sample denotes: CD45RA+ positively selected. The sequence in DNA is TGTGCCAGCAGCCCACGCGATACTGGAAACACCATATATTTT. This gives the protein CASSPRDTGNTIYF.